These T cell receptor beta chains were read from a single sample in a study of cytomegalovirus exposure and HLA in healthy donors. The assay was immunoSEQ multiplex PCR, and TCRdb's table has in-frame clones only and misses some. The sample carries more than 95,000 clones, 8% to 11% recorded once. The sample was PBMCs. These receptors all stem from a woman younger than 30 in good health and CMV-seropositive. Both conserved end residues are part of each CDR3.

CDR3	J	length	V
CASSLVAGGAYEQYF	TRBJ2-7	15	TRBV7-8
CASNPGLGVGEQFF	TRBJ2-1	14	TRBV2
CASGGGDRGNYGYTF	TRBJ1-2	15	TRBV2
CASSDRDRSGYTF	TRBJ1-2	13	TRBV19
CASGLGTSSYNEQFF	TRBJ2-1	15	TRBV12-5
CASSLTIWDREGYGYTF	TRBJ1-2	17	TRBV5-5
CAWSLLTEAFF	TRBJ1-1	11	TRBV30
CASSLWTGRDSPLHF	TRBJ1-6	15	TRBV27
CASSRRAGLGVNRDTQYF	TRBJ2-3	18	TRBV7-9
CASSAILAGRETQYF	TRBJ2-5	15	TRBV7-8
CSVEVSGVSPYEQYF	TRBJ2-7	15	TRBV29-1
CASSLVVAGELFF	TRBJ2-2	13	TRBV7-9
CASSLSRGNEQYF	-	13	TRBV27
CASSDQTGSEKQFF	TRBJ2-1	14	TRBV4-1
CASSSGQNYGYTF	TRBJ1-2	13	TRBV28
CASSSEGNQPQHF	TRBJ1-5	13	TRBV5-1
CASSPSGRAPGELFF	TRBJ2-2	15	TRBV5-4
CASNTIAGLVYEQFF	TRBJ2-1	15	TRBV6-5
CSGSTGYQETQYF	TRBJ2-5	13	TRBV29-1
CASRDGGRTTEAFF	TRBJ1-1	14	TRBV6-5
CATYSTGAVSNTGELFF	TRBJ2-2	17	TRBV19
CASSLIYTVWEQYF	TRBJ2-7	14	TRBV28
CASSVILGLTNTEAFF	TRBJ1-1	16	TRBV2
CASSQGEGGLIFRSETQYF	TRBJ2-5	19	TRBV4-2
CASSLVSYEQYF	TRBJ2-7	12	TRBV5-6
CSANDAGEQFF	TRBJ2-1	11	TRBV29-1
CASSEGSVETQYF	TRBJ2-5	13	TRBV6-1
CASSSGSHNEQFF	TRBJ2-1	13	TRBV5-1
CASSYPVVGNTIYF	TRBJ1-3	14	TRBV6-6
CASSFLWGQGVNYGYTF	TRBJ1-2	17	TRBV19
CAGHPGLAGGELFF	TRBJ2-2	14	TRBV7-9
CATTGQGLGTEAFF	TRBJ1-1	14	TRBV2
CASRATGTGLSYEQYF	TRBJ2-7	16	TRBV27
CAIQAATGTGNEQFF	TRBJ2-1	15	TRBV10-3
CASSLAGEGVGEQDTQYF	TRBJ2-3	18	TRBV9
CASSSTGETTDTQYF	TRBJ2-3	15	TRBV27
CATSRDGGITEAFF	TRBJ1-1	14	TRBV15
CASSLERPSGTEAFF	TRBJ1-1	15	TRBV28
CASSLSQGFEQYF	TRBJ2-7	13	TRBV11-2
CASNGGVNEKLFF	TRBJ1-4	13	TRBV19
CASSDPTNRELFF	TRBJ2-2	13	TRBV2
CASTISRGRTGELFF	TRBJ2-2	15	TRBV6-5
CAWSSGTRLYEQYF	TRBJ2-7	14	TRBV30
CASSQTGFNEQFF	TRBJ2-1	13	TRBV6-5
CASKPGQGVTEAFF	TRBJ1-1	14	TRBV6-5
CASSQKGLDEQFF	TRBJ2-1	13	TRBV4-2
CASSLLLGTNEKLFF	TRBJ1-4	15	TRBV7-9
CASSVSSGNTEAFF	TRBJ1-1	14	TRBV9
CASSTPLLPQRVTDTQYF	TRBJ2-3	18	TRBV14
CASSPGAAVSSYNEQFF	TRBJ2-1	17	TRBV11-1
CASSRRLAGVDEQFF	TRBJ2-1	15	TRBV9
CASSLDGTLRYEQYF	TRBJ2-7	15	TRBV11-3
CASSSGVGDYEQYF	TRBJ2-7	14	TRBV5-1
CASSPDAGLKAFF	TRBJ1-1	13	TRBV7-6
CASRGRGVYEQYF	TRBJ2-7	13	TRBV6-5
CASSTPRQGGYTF	TRBJ1-2	13	TRBV19
CASSLRGGTYEQYF	TRBJ2-7	14	TRBV5-1
CASSPTTGGAGPEAFF	TRBJ1-1	16	TRBV18
CASSLGTYNQPQHF	TRBJ1-5	14	TRBV5-8